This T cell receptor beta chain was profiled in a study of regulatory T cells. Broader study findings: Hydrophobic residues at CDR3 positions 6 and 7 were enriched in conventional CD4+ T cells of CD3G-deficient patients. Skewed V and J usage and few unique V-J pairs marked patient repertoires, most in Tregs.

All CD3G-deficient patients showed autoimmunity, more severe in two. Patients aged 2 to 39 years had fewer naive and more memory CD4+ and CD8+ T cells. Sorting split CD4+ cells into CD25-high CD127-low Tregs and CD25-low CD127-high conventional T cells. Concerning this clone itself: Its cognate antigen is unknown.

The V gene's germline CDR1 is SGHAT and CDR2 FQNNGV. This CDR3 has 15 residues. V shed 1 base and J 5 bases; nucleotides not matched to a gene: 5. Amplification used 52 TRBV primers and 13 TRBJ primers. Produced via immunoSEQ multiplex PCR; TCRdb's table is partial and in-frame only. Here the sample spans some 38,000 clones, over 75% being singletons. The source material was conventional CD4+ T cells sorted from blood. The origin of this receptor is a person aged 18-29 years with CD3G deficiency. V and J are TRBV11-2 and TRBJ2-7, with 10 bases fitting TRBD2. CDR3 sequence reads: CASSLGTSGINEQYF. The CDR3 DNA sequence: TGTGCCAGCAGCTTAGGAACTAGCGGGATCAACGAGCAGTACTTC.